The 19 T cell receptor beta chains reported below all come from one sample, sequenced in a study of OX40 agonist ivuxolimab in advanced cancers. Some clones are missing from TCRdb's copy, which holds only in-frame ones; the method was immunoSEQ multiplex PCR. The sample lists 40,000 to 45,000 clones, about 80% occurring once. The sample here was CD4+ or CD8+ T cells sorted from blood, taken in a trial of the OX40 agonist ivuxolimab. These receptors came from an adult with an advanced solid tumor such as melanoma, head and neck, liver or kidney cancer.

The rearrangement links TRBV11-2 to TRBJ1-1; 11 bases agree with TRBD1. J was trimmed by 5 bases and V by 4 bases; bases with no gene match: 3. The germline CDR1 and CDR2 sequences are SGHAT and FQNNGV. CDR3 length equals 14 residues. The CDR3, as DNA: TGTGCCAGCAGCTGGACAGGGGGCGTGACTGAAGCTTTCTTT. Translating it yields CASSWTGGVTEAFF.

The chain links TRBV2 to TRBJ2-7; 10 bases match TRBD2. There are 13 residues in the CDR3. J gave up 2 bases and V 8 bases, and 3 bases lay outside the gene matches. The germline V gene encodes CDR1 SNHLY and CDR2 FYNNEI. CDR3 sequence: CASRTSGTYEQYF. CDR3 DNA: TGTGCCAGCCGGACTAGCGGTACCTACGAGCAGTACTTC.

The rearrangement joins TRBV20-1 to TRBJ2-2; D remains unclear. This CDR3 region has 11 residues. Per germline, CDR1 DFQATT and CDR2 SNEGSKA (reference sequence). The V end was cut by 5 bases, the J end by 8 bases, with 9 bases between. The CDR3 sequence is CSAPSRGELFF. The CDR3 DNA sequence: TGCAGTGCTCCTTCTAGGGGGGAGCTGTTTTTT.

The genes are TRBV5-4 and TRBJ2-3; 13 positions agree with TRBD2. Germline V gene sequence: CDR1 SGHNT, CDR2 YYREEE (reference sequence). The CDR3 is 16 residues long. V shed 7 bases and J 4 bases; nucleotides not matched to a gene: 9. In nucleotides, the CDR3 is TGTGCCAGCTTCCGGACTAGCGGGAGAGAGGCAGATACGCAGTATTTT. It is translated as CASFRTSGREADTQYF. Full variable domain (missing parts from reference TRBV5-4 and TRBJ2-3): ETGVTQSPTHLIKTRGQQVTLRCSSQSGHNTVSWYQQALGQGPQFIFQYYREEENGRGNFPPRFSGLQFPNYSSELNVNALELDDSALYLCASFRTSGREADTQYFGPGTRLTVL.

This clone turned up a few times. In DNA form, the CDR3 reads TGTGCCAGCGTCCGGCGCGGCCAAGAGACCCAGTACTTC. It codes for CASVRRGQETQYF. V and J are TRBV6-6 and TRBJ2-5, with no clear D. The CDR3 covers 13 residues. Germline V CDR1 and CDR2: MNHNY, SVGAGI (reference sequence). V gave up 8 bases and J gave up 1 base, with 11 bases separating them.

This clone was counted only a few times. The chain has TRBV13 and TRBJ1-2; 10 bases map to TRBD1. Trimming cost V 2 bases and J 4 bases; bases outside gene matches: 4. The CDR3 spans 15 residues. Germline CDR1 and CDR2: PRHDT and FYEKMQ (reference sequence). The CDR3 protein is CASSLRRTGGYGYTF. The CDR3 DNA is TGTGCCAGCAGCTTACGCCGGACAGGGGGCTATGGCTACACCTTC.

The sample holds one count of this clone. This rearrangement joins TRBV4-2 to TRBJ1-5, with D uncertain. Trimming took off 0 bases at V and 4 bases at J, with 4 bases between the two ends. The germline CDR1 and CDR2 sequences are LGHNA and YNFKEQ. The length of the CDR3 is 13 residues. The CDR3 protein is CASSQEKNQPQHF. The CDR3 DNA sequence: TGTGCCAGCAGCCAAGAGAAAAATCAGCCCCAGCATTTT.

The CDR3 bases are TGTGCCAGCAGCCCGCAGGCAGTCGGGGGGCAGTACTTC. Protein: CASSPQAVGGQYF. The J gene is TRBJ2-7, the V gene TRBV7-9, with D perhaps matching TRBD2 (6 bases). CDR1 is SEHNR, CDR2 FQNEAQ, per germline (reference sequence). The CDR3 is 13 residues long. The V end lost 5 bases, the J end lost 9 bases, and 17 bases lay between the germline ends.

The gene calls are TRBV6-5 and TRBJ1-3; TRBD1 might be the D (6 bases). Germline V gene lookup returns CDR1 MNHEY and CDR2 SVGAGI. The CDR3 runs to 15 residues. The V end was cut by 6 bases, the J end by 0 bases, with 12 bases between. This CDR3 reads CASSRTVTSGNTIYF. In DNA, the CDR3 is TGTGCCAGCAGCAGGACAGTAACCTCTGGAAACACCATATATTTT.

A note on this clone: The same CDR3 arises from other DNA sequences in this sample as well. The chain joins TRBV4-3 to TRBJ2-6; TRBD1 is a possible D gene (6 bases). V lost 2 bases and J lost 4, with 9 bases in between. From germline, CDR1 is LGHNA and CDR2 YSLEER. The CDR3 totals 15 residues. CDR3 loop: CASSQQGSGANVLTF. The CDR3, as DNA: TGCGCCAGCAGCCAACAGGGGTCCGGGGCCAACGTCCTGACTTTC.

CDR3 coding DNA: TGTGCCAGCAGTTTAAGCGGGGTCTATGGCTACACCTTC. It translates to CASSLSGVYGYTF. The chain uses TRBV28 and TRBJ1-2; D not resolved. CDR3 length: 13 residues. The V end lost 2 bases, the J end lost 4 bases, and 8 bases lay between the germline ends. CDR1 is MDHEN, CDR2 SYDVKM, per germline.

This rearrangement joins TRBV7-8 to TRBJ1-3; TRBD1 matches 11 bases. The length of the CDR3 is 18 residues. V lost 2 bases and J lost 3; bases outside the gene matches: 9. In germline, CDR1 is SGHVS, CDR2 FQNEAQ. The CDR3 DNA is TGTGCCAGCAGCTTACCCCGGACAGGGGGCAGTGGTGGAAACACCATATATTTT. Translating gives CASSLPRTGGSGGNTIYF.

In DNA form, the CDR3 reads TGTGCCTACTCAGGGAATTCACCCCTCCACTTT. Its protein is CAYSGNSPLHF. The V and J genes are TRBV30 and TRBJ1-6, with D perhaps matching TRBD1 (5 bases). The CDR3 contains 11 residues. Germline values: CDR1 GTSNPN, CDR2 SVGIG (reference sequence). With 7 bases removed from V and 7 bases from J, the gap between germline ends came to 8 bases.

The chain employs TRBV5-4 and TRBJ2-5, with TRBD2 matching over 9 bases. The V segment lost 1 base and the J segment 4 bases; nucleotides outside the gene matches: 14. CDR1 and CDR2 from the germline V gene are SGHNT and YYREEE (reference sequence). This CDR3 is 18 amino acids long. CDR3 sequence (DNA): TGTGCCAGCAGCTTGTTGCTACTAGCGGGTCGGGAAGGAGAGACCCAGTACTTC. It is translated as CASSLLLLAGREGETQYF.

The J gene is TRBJ2-3, the V gene TRBV28; TRBD2 agrees at 11 bases. The CDR3 runs to 15 residues. After removal of 5 bases from V and 8 bases from J, the junction contained 9 bases not matched to a gene. Germline V lookup: CDR1 MDHEN, CDR2 SYDVKM. The CDR3 sequence: CASSLVLAGEGTQYF. DNA of the CDR3: TGTGCCAGCAGTCTGGTACTAGCGGGAGAAGGTACGCAGTATTTT.

The chain employs TRBV7-2 and TRBJ2-5; no clear D. The DNA end is more similar to TRBJ2-7, so the J call may be wrong. There are 13 residues in the CDR3. CDR1 and CDR2 from the germline V gene are SGHTA and FQGNSA. For the CDR3, the DNA is TGTGCCAGCAGCTCCCATCTCGCCTACGAGCAGTACTTC. Encoded protein: CASSSHLAYEQYF.

V usage is TRBV28 and J usage is TRBJ1-2, with D unresolved. CDR1 is MDHEN, CDR2 SYDVKM, per germline. V shed 4 bases and J shed 4 bases, with 10 bases lying between them. This CDR3 region has 13 residues. This chain's CDR3 is CASSSVGLYGYTF. The CDR3, as DNA: TGTGCCAGCAGTTCGGTGGGCCTCTATGGCTACACCTTC.

This clone was seen a few times. The rearrangement uses TRBV28 and TRBJ2-7, with unresolved D. In germline, CDR1 is MDHEN, CDR2 SYDVKM. The ends were cut back, 4 bases at V and 5 bases at J, with 6 bases in the middle. This CDR3 region has 11 residues. Here the CDR3 reads CASSSRDEQYF. CDR3 nucleotide sequence: TGTGCCAGCAGTTCTAGAGACGAGCAGTACTTC.

The gene calls are TRBV30 and TRBJ2-1; D is unclear. Per germline, CDR1 GTSNPN and CDR2 SVGIG (reference sequence). The CDR3 sequence is 14 residues long. V was cut by 3 bases and J by 9 bases, with 18 bases left in between. The CDR3 loop is CAWRRSVVAREQFF. CDR3 DNA sequence: TGTGCCTGGAGGAGGTCAGTTGTTGCCCGTGAGCAGTTCTTC.